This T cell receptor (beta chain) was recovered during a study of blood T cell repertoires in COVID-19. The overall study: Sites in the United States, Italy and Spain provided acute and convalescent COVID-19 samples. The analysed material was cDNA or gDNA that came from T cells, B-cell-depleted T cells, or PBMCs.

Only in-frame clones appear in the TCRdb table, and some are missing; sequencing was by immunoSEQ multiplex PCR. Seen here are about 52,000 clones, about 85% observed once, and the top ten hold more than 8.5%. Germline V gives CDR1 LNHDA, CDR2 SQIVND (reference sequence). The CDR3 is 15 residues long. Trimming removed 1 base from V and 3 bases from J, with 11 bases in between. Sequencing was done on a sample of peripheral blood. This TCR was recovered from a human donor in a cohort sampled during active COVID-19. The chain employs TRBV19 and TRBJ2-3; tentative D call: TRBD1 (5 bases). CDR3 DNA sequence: TGTGCCAGTAGTATAGTAGCAGGGATAACAGATACGCAGTATTTT. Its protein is CASSIVAGITDTQYF.